The text below deals with one T cell receptor beta chain. Its specificity is not known. Primers included in the PCR were 60 Vbeta and 13 Jbeta primers. Sequencing used immunoSEQ multiplex PCR; TCRdb keeps in-frame clones, though not all of them. The data hold under 200,000 clones, with 82% observed a single time. This CDR3 region has 17 residues. Losses at the gene ends were 4 bases for V and 0 bases for J; bases not matched to a gene: 9. Germline lookup yields CDR1 MGHDK and CDR2 SYGVNS. This entry comes from a study of cytomegalovirus exposure and HLA in healthy donors. Study observations and caveats: Immune exposure was documented only through CMV serostatus. Across all donors, roughly uniform sequencing depth was an assumption of the presence/absence analyses. Productive status was seen about 90% or about 30% of the time for most TCR beta V segments in an earlier analysis.

V usage is TRBV25-1 and J usage is TRBJ2-7, with 10 bases fitting TRBD2. The source is a girl aged 5-17 years in good health and CMV-seropositive. The sequencing input was PBMCs. The CDR3 protein is CASSAQPTSGVSYEQYF. The CDR3 nucleotides are TGTGCCAGCAGTGCCCAACCTACTAGCGGGGTCTCCTACGAGCAGTACTTC.